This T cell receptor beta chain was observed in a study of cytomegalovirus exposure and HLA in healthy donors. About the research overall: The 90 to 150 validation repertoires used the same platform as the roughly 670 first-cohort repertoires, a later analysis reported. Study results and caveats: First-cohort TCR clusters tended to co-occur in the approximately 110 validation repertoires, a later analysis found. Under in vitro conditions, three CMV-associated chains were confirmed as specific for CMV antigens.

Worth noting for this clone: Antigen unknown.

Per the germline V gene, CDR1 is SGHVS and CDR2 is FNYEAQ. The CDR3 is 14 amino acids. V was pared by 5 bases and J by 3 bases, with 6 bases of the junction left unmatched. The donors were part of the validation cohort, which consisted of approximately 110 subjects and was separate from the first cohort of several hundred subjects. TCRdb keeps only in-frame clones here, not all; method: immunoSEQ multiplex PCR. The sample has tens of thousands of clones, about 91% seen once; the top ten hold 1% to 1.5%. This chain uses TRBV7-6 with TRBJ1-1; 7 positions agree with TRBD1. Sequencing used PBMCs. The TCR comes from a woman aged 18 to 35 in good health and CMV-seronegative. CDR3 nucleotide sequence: TGTGCCAGCAGCGCCGGGACAGCGTACACTGAAGCTTTCTTT. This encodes CASSAGTAYTEAFF.